A single sample is the source of the 6 T cell receptor beta chains below, sequenced in a study of lymphopenia after photon versus proton radiotherapy. Assay: immunoSEQ multiplex PCR; the TCRdb copy retains only in-frame clones and omits some. The data show 65,000 to 85,000 clones, with just under 95% seen just once and about 2.2% held by the top ten. Material: peripheral blood, obtained from a patient treated with photon-based radiotherapy. The receptor set was obtained from a woman aged 40 to 50 with cholangiocarcinoma.

This clone was observed a handful of times. The V and J genes are TRBV30 and TRBJ1-6; D is undetermined. CDR1 is GTSNPN, CDR2 SVGIG, per germline (reference sequence). The CDR3 is made up of 11 amino acids. The V gene lost 4 bases and the J gene lost 10 bases, with 8 bases spanning the gap. Here the CDR3 DNA reads TGTGCCTGGACCAGGAACTCACCCCTCCACTTT. It specifies CAWTRNSPLHF.

This chain links TRBV4-1 with TRBJ2-5; 9 bases line up with TRBD2. Trimming cost V 1 base and J 5 bases; bases outside gene matches: 2. The CDR3 covers 14 residues. Germline V lookup: CDR1 MGHRA, CDR2 YSYEKL. The chain's CDR3 is CASSQVAGVETQYF. The CDR3 bases are TGCGCCAGCAGCCAAGTAGCGGGGGTGGAGACCCAGTACTTC.

V and J are TRBV4-3 and TRBJ2-3; 11 bases align to TRBD2. The CDR3 is 18 residues long. Germline CDR1 and CDR2: LGHNA and YSLEER. V dropped 0 bases and J dropped 5; count of bases not matched to a gene: 10. The CDR3, as DNA: TGCGCCAGCAGCCAAGATACGGGTAGCGGGAGGGCCTTAGATACGCAGTATTTT. The encoded protein is CASSQDTGSGRALDTQYF.

The chain has TRBV7-2 and TRBJ2-1, with D possibly TRBD1 on 5 matching bases. Trimming took 5 bases from V and 4 from J, leaving 12 bases between them. This CDR3 has 14 amino acids. The germline V gene encodes CDR1 SGHTA and CDR2 FQGNSA. The CDR3: CASSPQKGYNEQFF. The DNA of the CDR3 is TGTGCCAGCAGCCCACAAAAGGGGTACAATGAGCAGTTCTTC.

The genes are TRBV28 and TRBJ1-2; D remains ambiguous. The germline V and J ends were trimmed by 2 bases and 0 bases, with 13 bases remaining between them. Germline-derived CDR1 and CDR2 are MDHEN and SYDVKM. This CDR3 has 16 amino acids. CDR3 amino acids: CASSLHPSPANYGYTF. The CDR3 nucleotides are TGTGCCAGCAGTTTACACCCGTCCCCAGCTAACTATGGCTACACCTTC.

The chain has TRBV5-1 and TRBJ2-4; D is possibly TRBD1 or TRBD2 (5 bases each). Germline assignment: CDR1 SGHRS and CDR2 YFSETQ. The CDR3 is made up of 14 amino acids. V lost 4 bases and J 9 bases, leaving 17 bases between the germline ends. CDR3 sequence reads: CASSPGTPGGIQYF. CDR3 bases: TGCGCCAGCAGCCCTGGGACCCCGGGCGGCATTCAGTACTTC. The full variable domain, in which reference TRBV5-1 and TRBJ2-4 provide the parts outside the CDR3, is KAGVTQTPRYLIKTRGQQVTLSCSPISGHRSVSWYQQTPGQGLQFLFEYFSETQRNKGNFPGRFSGRQFSNSRSEMNVSTLELGDSALYLCASSPGTPGGIQYFGAGTRLSVL.